A selection of T cell receptor beta chains follows, all from one sample in a study of CD8 T cells in ankylosing spondylitis. Via MiXCR, TCRdb re-called the 5' RACE reads, giving one row per CDR3 protein. Found here are about 210,000 distinct CDR3 sequences, 7% to 10% of them singletons; the top ten hold approximately 5%. Source material: blood, either unsorted or a sorted T cell fraction (not recorded which). The receptor source for this set is a female donor with ankylosing spondylitis or in good health (not recorded which). Each CDR3 is given with its conserved first and last residue. A D gene is named only where the DNA matches it firmly. The listing skips clone size in some rows; elsewhere it reads once, few, many or a size class.

TRBJ1-5	-	many	TRBV20-1	TGCAGTGCTAGCGCTCAGACGGGGGGGGATCAGCCCCAGCATTTT	CSASAQTGGDQPQHF
TRBJ2-1	-	few	TRBV9	TGTGCCAGCAGCGCCCCCATCAGCTCCTACAATGAGCAGTTCTTC	CASSAPISSYNEQFF
TRBJ1-2	TRBD1	many	TRBV7-2	TGTGCCAGCAGCTTAGTTGAGGGACAGGGCTTCTATGGCTACACCTTC	CASSLVEGQGFYGYTF
TRBJ2-7	-	many	TRBV9	TGTGCCAGCAGCGTAGCCGGGACTGCCTACTACGAGCAGTACTTC	CASSVAGTAYYEQYF
TRBJ1-1	TRBD1	-	TRBV11-1	TGTGCCAGCAGGCCACACCGGGACAGGGGGCTTTTGAACACTGAAGCTTTCTTT	CASRPHRDRGLLNTEAFF
TRBJ2-3	-	many	TRBV12-3/TRBV12-4	TGTGCCAGCAGTGCATACGATTCCACGCAGTATTTT	CASSAYDSTQYF
TRBJ2-3	-	many	TRBV25-1	TGTGCCAGCAGTGAACATAGGACCAACACAGATACGCAGTATTTT	CASSEHRTNTDTQYF
TRBJ1-3	TRBD1	few	TRBV3-1	TGTGCCAGCAGCCCTGGGACAGTCGGAAACACCATATATTTT	CASSPGTVGNTIYF
TRBJ2-7	-	many	TRBV9	TGTGCCAGCAGCCGAGGGGGAGGAACAGGGACTTACGAGCAGTACTTC	CASSRGGGTGTYEQYF
TRBJ2-2	TRBD2	-	TRBV2	TGTGCCATCTGTTTAAGACTAGCAGATTCGAACACCGGGGAGCTGTTTTTT	CAICLRLADSNTGELFF
TRBJ2-2	TRBD2	many	TRBV15	TGTGCCACCAGCAGAGATCAGAGCGGGAGTGCCGGGGAGCTGTTTTTT	CATSRDQSGSAGELFF